The clone carrying this TCR beta chain was counted at least ten times. The CDR3 is 13 amino acids. With 11 bases removed from V and 0 bases from J, the gap between germline ends came to 11 bases. Germline CDR1 SNHLY, CDR2 FYNNEI. From the multiplex PCR reads, TCRdb called clonotypes with MiXCR, one entry per CDR3 protein. The data contain about 89,000 distinct CDR3 sequences, over 25% of them seen just once; the ten biggest clones take up roughly 8.1%. Samples came from axillary lymph nodes draining the breast cancer. The data were obtained in a study of breast tumors, draining lymph nodes, adjacent tissues.

The J gene is TRBJ1-5, the V gene TRBV2; no firm D call. Sequencing was carried out using axillary lymph node tissue. This receptor was obtained from a female donor with breast cancer. Some clones in this sample may be carry-over from other donors' samples. The CDR3 DNA sequence: TGTGCCTCTCAGAGTAATAGCAATCAGCCCCAGCATTTT. Translating it yields CASQSNSNQPQHF.